These 26 T cell receptor beta chains came from one sample sequenced in a study of early T cells in non-severe SARS-CoV-2 infection. TCRdb used MiXCR to reprocess the 5' RACE reads, holding one entry per CDR3 protein. Altogether roughly 80,000 distinct CDR3 sequences are present, over 11% being singletons, with the ten largest covering around 3.3%. The material sequenced was whole blood. The receptor source for this set is an adult who was a healthcare worker with PCR-confirmed SARS-CoV-2 infection or an uninfected control (not recorded which).

This clonotype was recorded a few times. V usage is TRBV4-1 and J usage is TRBJ2-5, with D perhaps matching TRBD2 (6 bases). V lost 1 base and J 5 bases, leaving 14 bases between the germline ends. The germline V gene encodes CDR1 MGHRA and CDR2 YSYEKL. The CDR3 extends over 15 amino acids. The CDR3 loop is CASSQAEGPRETQYF. CDR3 in DNA: TGCGCCAGCAGCCAAGCGGAGGGACCGAGGGAGACCCAGTACTTC.

This clonotype was detected ten times or more. The rearrangement uses TRBV27 and TRBJ1-1; D remains ambiguous. Germline CDR1 and CDR2: MNHEY and SMNVEV (reference sequence). V was trimmed by 0 bases and J by 1 base, leaving 9 bases between them. The CDR3 has 15 amino acids. CDR3 in amino acids: CASSLSGRTNTEAFF. The CDR3 DNA follows: TGTGCCAGCAGTTTATCTGGCAGGACGAACACTGAAGCTTTCTTT.

V and J are TRBV7-8 and TRBJ2-3; D might be TRBD2 (7 bases). The CDR3 is 17 residues long. V was shortened by 8 bases and J by 3 bases, with 24 bases between the two germline ends. Germline V gives CDR1 SGHVS, CDR2 FQNEAQ. The CDR3 protein is CASVLGLAGAQTDTQYF. The CDR3 DNA reads TGTGCCAGCGTTTTAGGTTTGGCGGGGGCTCAGACAGATACGCAGTATTTT.

This clonotype appeared a few times. The chain joins TRBV20-1 to TRBJ2-7, with 7 nucleotides matching TRBD1. The CDR3 loop spans 13 amino acids. Trimming cost V 6 bases and J 4 bases; bases outside gene matches: 9. In germline, CDR1 is DFQATT, CDR2 SNEGSKA (reference sequence). CDR3 region: CSAKLGQPYEQYF. CDR3 DNA: TGCAGTGCGAAGCTGGGACAGCCGTACGAGCAGTACTTC.

This clonotype was counted a few times. The V call is TRBV29-1, the J call TRBJ1-2; TRBD1 matches at 7 bases. The CDR3 loop spans 15 amino acids. V shed 1 base, J shed 3 bases, and the junction held 8 bases outside the gene matches. Germline CDR1 and CDR2: SQVTM and ANQGSEA. The CDR3 bases are TGCAGCGTTGAAGCCAGGGACGACAGGGACTATGGCTACACCTTC. This translates into CSVEARDDRDYGYTF.

This clonotype was detected only a few times. The V call is TRBV20-1, the J call TRBJ2-7; 9 nucleotides match TRBD2. V lost 6 bases to trimming and J lost 7 bases; unmatched junction nucleotides: 10. Germline values: CDR1 DFQATT, CDR2 SNEGSKA (reference sequence). The CDR3 covers 13 residues. The CDR3 coding sequence is TGCAGTGCCTCGCTAGCGGGGTCGGGGGAGCAGTACTTC. Translated: CSASLAGSGEQYF.

This clonotype was seen many times. The chain joins TRBV29-1 to TRBJ2-3; D is perhaps TRBD2 (6 bases). Germline CDR1 and CDR2: SQVTM and ANQGSEA. V lost 0 bases, J lost 4 bases, and 17 bases lay in between. The CDR3 contains 16 residues. Written as DNA, the CDR3 is TGCAGCGTTGAAGAGTGGGCGGGGAAGACCGCAGATACGCAGTATTTT. Translated, it gives CSVEEWAGKTADTQYF.

This clonotype was picked up many times. V usage is TRBV6-2 or TRBV6-3 and J usage is TRBJ2-7; 10 nucleotides match TRBD2. Germline V gene lookup returns CDR1 MNHEY and CDR2 SVGEGT. Unmatched junction bases numbered 3, after V lost 5 bases and J lost 2 bases. This CDR3 is built from 14 residues. The DNA for the CDR3 is TGTGCCAGCAGTCGGACTAGCGGTCCCTACGAGCAGTACTTC. Its protein is CASSRTSGPYEQYF.

This clonotype was seen a handful of times. This chain's CDR3 is CASSLYSLGANVLTF. CDR3 bases: TGTGCCAGCAGCTTATACTCTCTGGGCGCCAACGTCCTGACTTTC. The chain recombines TRBV7-6 with TRBJ2-6, with D unresolved. CDR3 size: 15 residues. Germline CDR1 reads SGHVS; CDR2 reads FNYEAQ. V lost 2 bases and J 7 bases, leaving 12 bases between the germline ends.

This clonotype was seen a few times. The J gene is TRBJ1-5, the V gene TRBV9; TRBD1 matches 7 bases. Per the germline V gene, CDR1 is SGDLS and CDR2 is YYNGEE. CDR3 length: 14 residues. V lost 5 bases to trimming and J lost 4 bases; unmatched junction nucleotides: 6. CDR3 sequence (DNA): TGTGCCAGCAGTGCGACGGGACAGAATCAGCCCCAGCATTTT. Protein product: CASSATGQNQPQHF. Complete variable domain (other parts from reference TRBV9 and TRBJ1-5): DSGVTQTPKHLITATGQRVTLRCSPRSGDLSVYWYQQSLDQGLQFLIQYYNGEERAKGNILERFSAQQFPDLHSELNLSSLELGDSALYFCASSATGQNQPQHFGDGTRLSIL.

This clonotype was counted at least ten times. The chain has TRBV6-1 and TRBJ1-1; 8 positions agree with TRBD1. With 4 bases clipped from V and 4 bases from J, the junction kept 5 bases outside the gene matches. Germline values: CDR1 MNHNS, CDR2 SASEGT. The CDR3 has 14 amino acids. The chain's CDR3 is CASSGHRGSTEAFF. As DNA, the CDR3 is TGTGCCAGCAGTGGACACAGGGGGAGCACTGAAGCTTTCTTT.

The gene calls are TRBV29-1 and TRBJ2-5; D is possibly TRBD1 or TRBD2 (5 bases each). CDR3 length: 14 amino acids. V dropped 2 bases and J dropped 5 bases, with 15 bases sitting between them. Germline lookup yields CDR1 SQVTM and CDR2 ANQGSEA. DNA for the CDR3: TGCAGCGTTGAAAAAGGGGCAGGGACCGAGACCCAGTACTTC. Translated, it gives CSVEKGAGTETQYF.

With regard to this clonotype: Relative to the germline gene, one junction end is altered; a read error may explain this. This chain links TRBV19 with TRBJ1-3; D is ambiguous. The CDR3 sequence is 11 residues long. Germline V gene data show CDR1 as LNHDA and CDR2 as SQIVND (reference sequence). The CDR3 DNA reads TGCGCCACCCGGGGTGGAAACACCATATATTTT. Translated: CATRGGNTIYF.

The chain couples TRBV19 to TRBJ2-6; D remains ambiguous. The CDR3 spans 15 residues. From germline, CDR1 is LNHDA and CDR2 SQIVND (reference sequence). V gave up 6 bases and J gave up 0 bases, with 9 bases separating them. The CDR3 DNA reads as TGTGCCAGTAGGTACTCCAGCTCTGGGGCCAACGTCCTGACTTTC. Amino acids: CASRYSSSGANVLTF.

The V gene is TRBV5-4, the J gene TRBJ2-7; the match to TRBD1 covers 11 bases. The trim removed 2 bases at V and 4 bases at J, leaving 14 bases unmatched. This CDR3 has 18 amino acids. Germline V gene lookup returns CDR1 SGHNT and CDR2 YYREEE (reference sequence). The CDR3 protein is CASSFGTGGKGNLYEQYF. Written as DNA, the CDR3 is TGTGCCAGCAGCTTCGGGACAGGGGGAAAAGGAAATCTGTACGAGCAGTACTTC.

This clonotype showed up many times. The genes are TRBV2 and TRBJ2-7, with D unclear. The ends were cut back, 6 bases at V and 3 bases at J, with 12 bases in the middle. The CDR3 loop spans 13 amino acids. Per germline, CDR1 SNHLY and CDR2 FYNNEI. CDR3 protein: CASRERSLYEQYF. The CDR3 nucleotides are TGTGCCAGCAGAGAGAGGTCCCTCTACGAGCAGTACTTC.

Only a few counts were recorded for this clonotype. The rearrangement joins TRBV20-1 to TRBJ1-5; D ambiguous. Deletions cut 1 base from V and 3 bases from J, with 7 bases between. The germline CDR1 and CDR2 sequences are DFQATT and SNEGSKA (reference sequence). The CDR3 length is 13 residues. CDR3 nucleotide sequence: TGCAGTGCTAGAGGGGAGCACAATCAGCCCCAGCATTTT. Translating gives CSARGEHNQPQHF.

This clonotype showed up many times. The chain is built from TRBV6-1 and TRBJ2-2; no clear D. Germline loops: CDR1 MNHNS, CDR2 SASEGT. V lost 5 bases and J 5 bases, leaving 15 bases between the germline ends. The CDR3 is 15 amino acids. CDR3 sequence: CASSPSTGPTGELFF. The CDR3 DNA sequence: TGTGCCAGCAGTCCGAGTACGGGTCCGACCGGGGAGCTGTTTTTT.

The V call is TRBV24-1, the J call TRBJ1-1; D unresolved. The CDR3 totals 12 residues. Germline CDR1 KGHDR, CDR2 SFDVKD. V lost 3 bases, J lost 7 bases, and 8 bases lay in between. The CDR3 spells CATSDDGIEAFF. Written as DNA, the CDR3 is TGTGCCACCAGTGATGACGGGATTGAAGCTTTCTTT.

The chain uses TRBV7-8 and TRBJ2-2; D unresolved. Germline-derived CDR1 and CDR2 are SGHVS and FQNEAQ. V was shortened by 0 bases and J by 13 bases, with 12 bases between the two germline ends. The CDR3 spans 13 residues. This CDR3 is CASSLAGPTVLFF. The CDR3 coding sequence is TGTGCCAGCAGCTTAGCGGGCCCGACGGTGCTGTTTTTT.

This chain uses TRBV2 with TRBJ2-1; 8 bases line up with TRBD1. Germline lookup yields CDR1 SNHLY and CDR2 FYNNEI. J lost 5 bases, V lost 9 bases, and 6 bases had no gene match. The CDR3 length is 13 residues. The CDR3 nucleotides are TGTGCCAGTCTCCGGGACAGGAACAATGAGCAGTTCTTC. It specifies CASLRDRNNEQFF. The full variable domain, its missing parts supplied by reference TRBV2 and TRBJ2-1, is EPEVTQTPSHQVTQMGQEVILRCVPISNHLYFYWYRQILGQKVEFLVSFYNNEISEKSEIFDDQFSVERPDGSNFTLKIRSTKLEDSAMYFCASLRDRNNEQFFGPGTRLTVL.

The rearrangement uses TRBV29-1 and TRBJ2-1, with 8 positions matching TRBD2. CDR3 size: 15 residues. J gave up 2 bases and V 5 bases, and 8 bases lay outside the gene matches. Germline values: CDR1 SQVTM, CDR2 ANQGSEA. CDR3 in amino acids: CSVSPPGLAYNEQFF. DNA of the CDR3: TGCAGCGTTAGTCCTCCGGGACTAGCCTACAATGAGCAGTTCTTC.

This clonotype came up many times. The genes are TRBV5-1 and TRBJ1-1; possibly TRBD1 for D (5 bases). CDR3 length equals 12 residues. CDR1 is SGHRS and CDR2 is YFSETQ in the germline V gene. V lost 0 bases and J 11 bases, leaving 11 bases between the germline ends. This chain's CDR3 is CASSLGQGSAFF. The CDR3 nucleotides are TGCGCCAGCAGCTTGGGGCAGGGATCTGCTTTCTTT.

This clonotype was recorded a few times. The V gene is TRBV6-1, the J gene TRBJ1-5; D unclear. V lost 4 bases and J lost 5, with 9 bases in between. Germline V gives CDR1 MNHNS, CDR2 SASEGT. This CDR3 is 13 amino acids long. The CDR3 here is CASSGKRHQPQHF. In DNA form, the CDR3 reads TGTGCCAGCAGTGGGAAAAGGCATCAGCCCCAGCATTTT.

A few counts support this clonotype. This chain connects TRBV28 to TRBJ2-5; TRBD2 aligns across 8 bases. This CDR3 region has 13 residues. CDR1 and CDR2 (germline): MDHEN, SYDVKM. V dropped 6 bases and J dropped 5; count of bases not matched to a gene: 5. CDR3 nucleotides: TGTGCCAGCAGATCCCCGGGGGGGGAGACCCAGTACTTC. This encodes CASRSPGGETQYF.

The rearrangement joins TRBV12-3 or TRBV12-4 to TRBJ2-1; 9 bases agree with TRBD1. Unmatched junction bases numbered 3, after V lost 2 bases and J lost 4 bases. CDR3 length: 15 amino acids. CDR3 in amino acids: CASSLTGGDYNEQFF. As DNA, the CDR3 is TGTGCCAGCAGTTTAACAGGGGGCGATTACAATGAGCAGTTCTTC.